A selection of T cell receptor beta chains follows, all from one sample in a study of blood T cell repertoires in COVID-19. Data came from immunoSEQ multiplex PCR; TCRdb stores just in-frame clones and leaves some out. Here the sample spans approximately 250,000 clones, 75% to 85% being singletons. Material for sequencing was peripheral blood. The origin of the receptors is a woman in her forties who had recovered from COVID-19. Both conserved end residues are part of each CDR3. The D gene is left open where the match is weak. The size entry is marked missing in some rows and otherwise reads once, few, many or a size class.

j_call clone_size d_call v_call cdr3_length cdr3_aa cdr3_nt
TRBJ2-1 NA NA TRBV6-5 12 CASCRDYNEQFF TGTGCCAGCTGCAGGGACTACAATGAGCAGTTCTTC
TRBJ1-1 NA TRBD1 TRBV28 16 CASKLPGTGDHTEAFF TGTGCCAGCAAACTACCCGGGACAGGGGATCACACTGAAGCTTTCTTT
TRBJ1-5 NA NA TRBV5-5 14 CASSPGQVNQPQHF TGTGCCAGCAGCCCTGGACAAGTCAATCAGCCCCAGCATTTT
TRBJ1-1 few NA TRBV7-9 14 CASSLDSSNTEAFF TGTGCCAGCAGCTTAGACAGCTCGAACACTGAAGCTTTCTTT
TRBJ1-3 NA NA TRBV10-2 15 CASSEYMNHGNTIYF TGCGCCAGCAGTGAATACATGAATCATGGAAACACCATATATTTT
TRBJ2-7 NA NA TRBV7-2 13 CASSRRSHGDQYF TGTGCCAGCTCGAGAAGGTCCCACGGAGATCAGTACTTC
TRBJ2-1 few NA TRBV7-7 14 CASSLSGSLGEQFF TGTGCTAGCAGCCTAAGCGGCTCCCTGGGTGAGCAGTTCTTC
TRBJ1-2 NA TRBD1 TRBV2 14 CASSEDRGTFGYTF TGTGCCAGCAGTGAAGACAGGGGGACCTTTGGCTACACCTTC
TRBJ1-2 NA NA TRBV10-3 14 CAISQEGRQYGYTF TGTGCCATCAGTCAAGAGGGCAGGCAATATGGCTACACCTTC
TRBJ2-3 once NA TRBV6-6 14 CASSYRPGDDTQYF TGTGCCAGCAGTTACAGGCCAGGGGACGATACGCAGTATTTT
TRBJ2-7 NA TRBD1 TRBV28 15 CASPPGQGLPHEQYF TGTGCCAGCCCTCCGGGACAGGGTTTACCCCACGAGCAGTACTTC
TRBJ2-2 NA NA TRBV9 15 CASSVGSGSTGELFF TGTGCCAGCAGCGTAGGGTCCGGTAGCACCGGGGAGCTGTTTTTT
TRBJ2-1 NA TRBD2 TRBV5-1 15 CASSLGAGGNLEQFF TGCGCCAGCAGCTTGGGAGCGGGGGGGAATCTTGAGCAGTTCTTC
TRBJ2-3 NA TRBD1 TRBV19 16 CASSDPDRGPTDTQYF TGTGCCAGTAGCGACCCGGACAGGGGACCCACAGATACGCAGTATTTT
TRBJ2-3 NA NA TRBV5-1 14 CASHLSGSQVTQYF TGCGCCAGCCACCTTTCGGGTTCCCAAGTCACGCAGTATTTT
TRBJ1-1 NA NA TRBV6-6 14 CASSSTAVNTEAFF TGTGCCAGCAGTTCGACAGCAGTGAACACTGAAGCTTTCTTT
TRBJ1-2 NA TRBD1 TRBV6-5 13 CASRRQGGYGYTF TGTGCCAGCAGACGACAGGGCGGCTATGGCTACACCTTC
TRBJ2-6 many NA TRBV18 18 CASSPSSGKSSGANVLTF TGTGCCAGCTCACCATCATCAGGGAAGAGCTCTGGGGCCAACGTCCTGACTTTC